This T cell receptor (beta chain) was recorded in a study of CD8 T cells in Susac syndrome. Study-wide results and caveats: The study recognized that the number of individuals in its TCR sequencing and HLA analysis was relatively small.

Random hexamers were used to reverse transcribe the RNA input (about 0.5 to 1 ug). TCRdb passed the immunoSEQ multiplex PCR reads through MiXCR, listing each CDR3 protein once. This sample has hundreds of thousands of distinct CDR3 sequences, with 95% found just once. Note on this clonotype: The target antigen is unknown.

From blood CD8+ and CD4+ T cells, TCR beta sequences were generated. The authors negatively isolated CD8+ and CD4+ T cells and FACS-enriched TEMRA cells. V was clipped by 6 bases and J by 0 bases, with 12 bases between them. Germline V gives CDR1 DFQATT, CDR2 SNEGSKA (reference sequence). The CDR3 length is 15 residues. This receptor was identified in a human donor with multiple sclerosis. The rearrangement links TRBV20-1 to TRBJ2-6; no definite D call. Sequencing was done on a sample of CD4+ T cells from PBMCs. CDR3 loop: CSASQIHSGANVLTF. The DNA for the CDR3 is TGCAGTGCAAGTCAGATCCACTCTGGGGCCAACGTCCTGACTTTC.